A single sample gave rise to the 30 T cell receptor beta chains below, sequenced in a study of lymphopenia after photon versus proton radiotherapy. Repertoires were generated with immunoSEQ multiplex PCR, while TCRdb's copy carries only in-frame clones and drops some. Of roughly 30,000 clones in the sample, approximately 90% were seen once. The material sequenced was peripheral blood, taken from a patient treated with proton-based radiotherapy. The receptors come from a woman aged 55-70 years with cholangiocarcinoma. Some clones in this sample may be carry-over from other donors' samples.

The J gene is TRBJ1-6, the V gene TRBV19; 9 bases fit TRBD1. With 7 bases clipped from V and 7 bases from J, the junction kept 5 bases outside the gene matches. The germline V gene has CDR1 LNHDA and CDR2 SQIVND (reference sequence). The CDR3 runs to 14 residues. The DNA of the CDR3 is TGTGCCAGTATCGACAGGGGGAGGAATTCACCCCTCCACTTT. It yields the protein CASIDRGRNSPLHF.

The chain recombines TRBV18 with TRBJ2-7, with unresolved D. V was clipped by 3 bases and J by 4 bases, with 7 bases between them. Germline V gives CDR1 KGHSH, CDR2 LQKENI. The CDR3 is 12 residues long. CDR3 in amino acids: CASSPEEYEQYF. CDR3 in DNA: TGTGCCAGCTCACCCGAGGAATACGAGCAGTACTTC.

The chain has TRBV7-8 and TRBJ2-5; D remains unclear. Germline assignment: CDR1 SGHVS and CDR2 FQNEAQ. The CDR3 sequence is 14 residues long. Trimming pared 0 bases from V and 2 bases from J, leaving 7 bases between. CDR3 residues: CASSLAGDQETQYF. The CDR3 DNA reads TGTGCCAGCAGCTTAGCTGGGGATCAAGAGACCCAGTACTTC.

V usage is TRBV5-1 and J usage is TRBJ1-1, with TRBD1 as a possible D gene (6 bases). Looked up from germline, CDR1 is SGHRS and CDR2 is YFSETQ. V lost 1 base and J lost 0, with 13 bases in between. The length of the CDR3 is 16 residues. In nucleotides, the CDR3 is TGCGCCAGCAGCTTGACCGGACAGCTAATGAACACTGAAGCTTTCTTT. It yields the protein CASSLTGQLMNTEAFF.

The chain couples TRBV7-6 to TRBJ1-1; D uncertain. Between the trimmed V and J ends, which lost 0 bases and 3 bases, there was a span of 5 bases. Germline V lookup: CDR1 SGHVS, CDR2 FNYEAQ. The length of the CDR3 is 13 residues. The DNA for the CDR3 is TGTGCCAGCAGCTTAGCGCTGGACACTGAAGCTTTCTTT. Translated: CASSLALDTEAFF.

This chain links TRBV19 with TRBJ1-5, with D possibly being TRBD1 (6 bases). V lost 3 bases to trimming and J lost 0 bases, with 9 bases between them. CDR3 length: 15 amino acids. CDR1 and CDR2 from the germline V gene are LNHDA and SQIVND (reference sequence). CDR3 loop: CASSIGQSSNQPQHF. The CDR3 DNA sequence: TGTGCCAGTAGTATCGGACAGAGTAGCAATCAGCCCCAGCATTTT.

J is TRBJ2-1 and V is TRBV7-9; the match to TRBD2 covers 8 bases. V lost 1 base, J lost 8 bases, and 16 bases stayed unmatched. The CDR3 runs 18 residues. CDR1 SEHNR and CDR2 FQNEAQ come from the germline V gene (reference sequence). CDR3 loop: CASSLGFGRDSGTYEQFF. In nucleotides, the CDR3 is TGTGCCAGCAGCTTAGGGTTTGGGCGAGATAGCGGGACATATGAGCAGTTCTTC. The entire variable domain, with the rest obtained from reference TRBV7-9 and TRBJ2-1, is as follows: DTGVSQNPRHKITKRGQNVTFRCDPISEHNRLYWYRQTLGQGPEFLTYFQNEAQLEKSRLLSDRFSAERPKGSFSTLEIQRTEQGDSAMYLCASSLGFGRDSGTYEQFFGPGTRLTVL.

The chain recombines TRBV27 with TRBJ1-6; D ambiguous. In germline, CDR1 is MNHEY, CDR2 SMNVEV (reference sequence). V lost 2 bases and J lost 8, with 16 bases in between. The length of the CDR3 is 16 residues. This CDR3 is CASSLLSAAAYSPLHF. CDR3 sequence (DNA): TGTGCCAGCAGTTTACTTAGTGCGGCAGCGTATTCACCCCTCCACTTT.

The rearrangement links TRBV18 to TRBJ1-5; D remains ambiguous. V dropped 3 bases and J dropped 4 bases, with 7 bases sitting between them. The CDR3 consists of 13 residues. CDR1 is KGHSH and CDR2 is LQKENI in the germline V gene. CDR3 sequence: CASSPARNQPQHF. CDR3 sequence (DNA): TGTGCCAGCTCACCGGCTCGAAATCAGCCCCAGCATTTT.

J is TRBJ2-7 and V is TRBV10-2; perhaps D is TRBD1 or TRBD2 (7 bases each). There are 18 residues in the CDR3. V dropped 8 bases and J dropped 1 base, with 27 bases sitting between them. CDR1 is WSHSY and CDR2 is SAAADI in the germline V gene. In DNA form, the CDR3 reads TGCGCCAGCTACGTGCCCCCTAACAGGGGAGGGATTTCCTACGAGCAGTACTTC. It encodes CASYVPPNRGGISYEQYF.

The CDR3 bases are TGCGCCAGCAGCCAAGAGGTGTTAGAGATAGCGCGCACCGGGGAGCTGTTTTTT. Translation gives CASSQEVLEIARTGELFF. V is TRBV4-3 and J is TRBJ2-2, with a tentative D call TRBD2 (5 bases). This CDR3 comprises 18 residues. Per the germline V gene, CDR1 is LGHNA and CDR2 is YSLEER. V lost 0 bases and J 4 bases, leaving 18 bases between the germline ends.

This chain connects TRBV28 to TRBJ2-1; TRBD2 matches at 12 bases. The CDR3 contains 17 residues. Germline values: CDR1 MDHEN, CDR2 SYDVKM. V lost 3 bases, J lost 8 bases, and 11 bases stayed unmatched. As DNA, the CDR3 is TGTGCCAGCAGTTTGTCTAGCGGGGGGGCCTTCGTCCATGAGCAGTTCTTC. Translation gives CASSLSSGGAFVHEQFF.

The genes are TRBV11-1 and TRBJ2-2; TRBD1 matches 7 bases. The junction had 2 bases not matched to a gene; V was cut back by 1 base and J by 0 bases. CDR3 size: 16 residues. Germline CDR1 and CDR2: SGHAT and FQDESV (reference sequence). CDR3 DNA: TGTGCCAGCAGCTTAGTGGGACAGTCGAACACCGGGGAGCTGTTTTTT. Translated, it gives CASSLVGQSNTGELFF.

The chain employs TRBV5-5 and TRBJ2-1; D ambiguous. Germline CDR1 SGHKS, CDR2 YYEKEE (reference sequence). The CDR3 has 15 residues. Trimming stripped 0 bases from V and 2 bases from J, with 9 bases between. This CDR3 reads CASSLASGPYNEQFF. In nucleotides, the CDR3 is TGTGCCAGCAGCTTGGCCTCAGGACCCTACAATGAGCAGTTCTTC.

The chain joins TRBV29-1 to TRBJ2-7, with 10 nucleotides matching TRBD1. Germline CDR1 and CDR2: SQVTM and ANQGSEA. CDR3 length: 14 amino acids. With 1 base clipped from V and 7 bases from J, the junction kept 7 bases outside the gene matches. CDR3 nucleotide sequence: TGCAGCGTTGAAGTGGGGACAGGGGCTTTTGAGCAGTACTTC. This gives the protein CSVEVGTGAFEQYF.

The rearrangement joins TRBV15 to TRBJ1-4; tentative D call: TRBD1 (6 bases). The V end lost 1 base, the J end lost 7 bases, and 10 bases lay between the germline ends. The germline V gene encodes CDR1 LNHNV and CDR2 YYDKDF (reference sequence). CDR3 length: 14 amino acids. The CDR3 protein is CATSRGTVGEKLFF. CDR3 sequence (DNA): TGTGCCACCAGCAGAGGGACAGTAGGTGAAAAACTGTTTTTT.

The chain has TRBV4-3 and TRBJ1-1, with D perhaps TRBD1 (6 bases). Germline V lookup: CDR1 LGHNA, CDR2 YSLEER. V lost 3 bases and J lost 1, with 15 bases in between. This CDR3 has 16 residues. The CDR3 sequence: CASSQDSQGWNTEAFF. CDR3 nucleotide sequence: TGCGCCAGCAGCCAGGATTCCCAGGGGTGGAACACTGAAGCTTTCTTT.

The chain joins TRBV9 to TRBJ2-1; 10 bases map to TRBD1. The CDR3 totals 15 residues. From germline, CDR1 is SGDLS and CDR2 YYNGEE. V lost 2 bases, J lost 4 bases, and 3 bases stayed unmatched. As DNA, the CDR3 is TGTGCCAGCAGCGTGTGGACAGGGGGTTACAATGAGCAGTTCTTC. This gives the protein CASSVWTGGYNEQFF.

CDR3 coding DNA: TGTGCCACAAGGGGCAGCGACACCAATAATTCACCCCTCCACTTT. Translated, it gives CATRGSDTNNSPLHF. The V and J genes are TRBV15 and TRBJ1-6, with D perhaps TRBD1 (5 bases). Between the trimmed V and J ends, which lost 9 bases and 5 bases, there was a span of 17 bases. This CDR3 spans 15 amino acids. Germline CDR1 LNHNV, CDR2 YYDKDF (reference sequence).

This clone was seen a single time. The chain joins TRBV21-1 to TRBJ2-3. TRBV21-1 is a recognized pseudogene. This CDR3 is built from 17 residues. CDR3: CASSKWRGAQATDTQYF. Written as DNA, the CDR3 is TGTGCCAGCAGCAAATGGAGGGGGGCCCAGGCCACAGATACGCAGTATTTT.

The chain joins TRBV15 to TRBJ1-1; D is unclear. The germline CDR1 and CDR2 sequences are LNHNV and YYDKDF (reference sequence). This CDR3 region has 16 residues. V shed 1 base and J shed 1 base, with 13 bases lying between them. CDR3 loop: CATSRGFGEGNTEAFF. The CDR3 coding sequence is TGTGCCACCAGCAGAGGCTTCGGCGAAGGGAACACTGAAGCTTTCTTT.

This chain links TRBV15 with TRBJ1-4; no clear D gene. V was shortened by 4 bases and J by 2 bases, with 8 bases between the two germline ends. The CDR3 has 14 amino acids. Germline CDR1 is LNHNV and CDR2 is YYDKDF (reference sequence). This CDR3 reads CATSNGGTNEKLFF. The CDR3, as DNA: TGTGCCACCAGCAATGGAGGCACTAATGAAAAACTGTTTTTT.

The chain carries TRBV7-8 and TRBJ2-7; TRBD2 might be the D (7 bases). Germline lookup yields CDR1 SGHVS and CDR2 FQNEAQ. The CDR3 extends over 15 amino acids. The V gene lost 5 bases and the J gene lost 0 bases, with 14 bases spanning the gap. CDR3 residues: CASSPAGAISYEQYF. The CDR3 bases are TGTGCCAGCAGCCCGGCGGGGGCGATCTCCTACGAGCAGTACTTC.

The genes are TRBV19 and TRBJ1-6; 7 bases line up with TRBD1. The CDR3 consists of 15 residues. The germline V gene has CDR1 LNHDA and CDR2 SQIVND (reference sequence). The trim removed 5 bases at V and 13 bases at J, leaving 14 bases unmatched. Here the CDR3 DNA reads TGTGCCAGTAGTCCCTCCGGGACAGATCTTCGGCCCCTCCACTTT. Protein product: CASSPSGTDLRPLHF.

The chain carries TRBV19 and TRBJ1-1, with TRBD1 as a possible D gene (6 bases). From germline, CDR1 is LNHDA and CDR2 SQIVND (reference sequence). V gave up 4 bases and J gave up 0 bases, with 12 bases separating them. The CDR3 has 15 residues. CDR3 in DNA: TGTGCCAGTAGTAGAGGGGGAACCATGAACACTGAAGCTTTCTTT. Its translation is CASSRGGTMNTEAFF. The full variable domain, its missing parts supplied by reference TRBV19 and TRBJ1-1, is DGGITQSPKYLFRKEGQNVTLSCEQNLNHDAMYWYRQDPGQGLRLIYYSQIVNDFQKGDIAEGYSVSREKKESFPLTVTSAQKNPTAFYLCASSRGGTMNTEAFFGQGTRLTVV.

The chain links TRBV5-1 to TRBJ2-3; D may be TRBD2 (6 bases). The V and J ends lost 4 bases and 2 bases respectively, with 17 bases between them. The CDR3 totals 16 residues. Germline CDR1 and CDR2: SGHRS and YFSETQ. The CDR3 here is CASSVPLATFTDTQYF. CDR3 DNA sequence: TGCGCCAGCAGCGTCCCCCTAGCGACCTTCACAGATACGCAGTATTTT.

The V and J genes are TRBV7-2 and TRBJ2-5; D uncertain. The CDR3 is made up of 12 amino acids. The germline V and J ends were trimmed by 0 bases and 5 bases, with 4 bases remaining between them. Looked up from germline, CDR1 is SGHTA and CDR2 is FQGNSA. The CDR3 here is CASSLARETQYF. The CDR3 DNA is TGTGCCAGCAGCTTAGCGCGGGAGACCCAGTACTTC.

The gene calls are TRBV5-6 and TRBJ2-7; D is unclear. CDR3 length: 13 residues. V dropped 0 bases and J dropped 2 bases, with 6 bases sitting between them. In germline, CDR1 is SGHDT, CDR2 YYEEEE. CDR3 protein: CASSLETPYEQYF. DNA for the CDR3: TGTGCCAGCAGCTTGGAGACACCCTACGAGCAGTACTTC.

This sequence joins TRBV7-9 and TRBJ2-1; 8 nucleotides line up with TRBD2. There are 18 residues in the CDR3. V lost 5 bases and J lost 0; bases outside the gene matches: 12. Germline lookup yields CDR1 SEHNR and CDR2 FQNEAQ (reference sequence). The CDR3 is CASSRGASGPSSYNEQFF. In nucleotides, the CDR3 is TGTGCCAGCAGCCGTGGGGCTAGCGGGCCGAGCTCCTACAATGAGCAGTTCTTC.

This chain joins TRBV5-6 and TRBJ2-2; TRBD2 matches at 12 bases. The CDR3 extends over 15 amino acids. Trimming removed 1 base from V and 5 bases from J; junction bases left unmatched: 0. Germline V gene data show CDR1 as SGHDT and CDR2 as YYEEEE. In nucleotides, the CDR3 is TGTGCCAGCAGCTTGCTAGCGGGAGGGACCGGGGAGCTGTTTTTT. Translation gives CASSLLAGGTGELFF.